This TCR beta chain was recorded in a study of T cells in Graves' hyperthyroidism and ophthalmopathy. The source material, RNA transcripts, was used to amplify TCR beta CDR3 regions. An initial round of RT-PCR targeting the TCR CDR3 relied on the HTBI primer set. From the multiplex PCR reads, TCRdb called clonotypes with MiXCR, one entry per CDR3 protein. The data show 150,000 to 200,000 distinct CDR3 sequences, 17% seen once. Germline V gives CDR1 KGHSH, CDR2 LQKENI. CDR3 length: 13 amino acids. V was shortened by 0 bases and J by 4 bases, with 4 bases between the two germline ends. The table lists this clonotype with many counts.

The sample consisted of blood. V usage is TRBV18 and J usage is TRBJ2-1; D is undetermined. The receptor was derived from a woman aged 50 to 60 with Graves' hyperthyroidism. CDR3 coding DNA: TGTGCCAGCTCACCACCCGCGTACAATGAGCAGTTCTTC. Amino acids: CASSPPAYNEQFF.